The following is a T cell receptor beta chain sequence with its context. Its antigen is unknown. The sample is drawn from a study of T cell responses to AZD1222 COVID-19 vaccine. Findings of the study overall: Spike regions recognized by vaccine-associated CD4 TCRs spanned the protein, led by 160-218 and 743-854. Donor demographics were predominantly white British with a female majority; clonal diversity may be underestimated. The breadth and depth of Spike-specific TCRs increased once two AZD1222 doses had been given.

Produced via immunoSEQ multiplex PCR; TCRdb's table is partial and in-frame only. Of 150,000 to 200,000 clones in the sample, approximately 93% were seen once. The sequence was obtained from an adult in good health. This material consisted of peripheral blood, taken on day 0 of AZD1222 vaccination.

CDR3 nucleotide sequence: TGTGCCAGCCGACGTCCCGGGACAGGTTTGAACACTGAAGCTTTCTTT. Translated: CASRRPGTGLNTEAFF. This chain joins TRBV18 and TRBJ1-1; 8 positions agree with TRBD1. V lost 8 bases and J lost 0; bases outside the gene matches: 11. This CDR3 is 16 amino acids long. CDR1 is KGHSH and CDR2 is LQKENI in the germline V gene.